This T cell receptor beta chain derives from a study of OX40 agonist ivuxolimab in advanced cancers. About the study: Past anti-PD-1, anti-PD-L1 or anti-CTLA-4 therapy was accepted, and around 40% had received some.

As regards this clone: Its antigen remains unknown.

Findings and caveats of the study: Among expanded peripheral T cells, antigen specificity went undetermined.

With 3 bases clipped from V and 4 bases from J, the junction kept 6 bases outside the gene matches. This CDR3 region has 15 residues. The V gene's germline CDR1 is ENHRY and CDR2 SYGVKD. This table comes from immunoSEQ multiplex PCR, and its TCRdb copy is limited to in-frame clones, with some not included. The sample has roughly 39,000 clones, about 88% seen once. The sample here was CD4+ or CD8+ T cells sorted from blood, taken in a trial of the OX40 agonist ivuxolimab. V and J are TRBV10-3 and TRBJ1-1; 9 bases are a match to TRBD1. The sequence came from an adult with an advanced solid tumor such as melanoma, head and neck, liver or kidney cancer. This chain's CDR3 is CAISEPKTGGTEAFF. CDR3 DNA: TGTGCCATCAGTGAACCCAAGACAGGGGGCACTGAAGCTTTCTTT.